The present TCR beta chain was sequenced within a study of Graves' ophthalmopathy and Graves' hyperthyroidism. Germline loops: CDR1 MNHEY, CDR2 SMNVEV (reference sequence). The CDR3 has 13 residues. V was pared by 10 bases and J by 1 base, with 14 bases between. Scientists amplified the TCR beta CDR3 regions from RNA transcripts. The authors performed first-round RT-PCR with HTBI primers and then a second-round multiplex PCR. TCRdb called the multiplex PCR reads again in MiXCR, with one record for every CDR3 protein. The sample yields hundreds of thousands of distinct CDR3 sequences, 20% to 25% seen once.

The TCR sequence derives from a young woman with stable Graves' hyperthyroidism. Some clones in this sample may be carry-over from other donors' samples. The chain employs TRBV27 and TRBJ2-7, with D unresolved. Material for sequencing was peripheral blood. The CDR3, as DNA: TGTGCCATCAAACGGCTCCAGTCCTACGAGCAGTACTTC. This codes for CAIKRLQSYEQYF.